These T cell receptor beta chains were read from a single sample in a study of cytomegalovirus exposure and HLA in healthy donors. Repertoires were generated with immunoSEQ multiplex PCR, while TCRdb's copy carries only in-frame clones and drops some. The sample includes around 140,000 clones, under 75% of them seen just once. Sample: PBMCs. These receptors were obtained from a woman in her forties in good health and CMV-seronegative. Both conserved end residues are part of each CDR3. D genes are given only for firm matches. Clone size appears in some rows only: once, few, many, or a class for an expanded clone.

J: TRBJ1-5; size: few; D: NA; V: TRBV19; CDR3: CASIPGAGLGNQPQHF; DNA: TGTGCCAGTATCCCCGGGGCGGGGCTGGGCAATCAGCCCCAGCATTTT
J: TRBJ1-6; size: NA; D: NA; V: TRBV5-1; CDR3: CASSANKSPLHF; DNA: TGCGCCAGCAGCGCCAACAAATCACCCCTCCACTTT
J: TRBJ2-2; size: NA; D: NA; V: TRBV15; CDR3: CATSPSKNTGELFF; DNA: TGTGCCACCAGCCCCAGTAAGAACACCGGGGAGCTGTTTTTT
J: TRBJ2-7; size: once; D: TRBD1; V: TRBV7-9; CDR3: CASSLVGTDAYEQYF; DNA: TGTGCCAGCAGCTTAGTGGGGACAGACGCCTACGAGCAGTACTTC
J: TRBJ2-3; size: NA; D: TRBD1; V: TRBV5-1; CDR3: CASSSPATGVQDTQYF; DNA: TGCGCCAGCAGCTCCCCCGCGACAGGGGTACAAGATACGCAGTATTTT
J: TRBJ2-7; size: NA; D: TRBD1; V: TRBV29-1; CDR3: CSVEFGQGLAYEQYF; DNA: TGCAGCGTTGAATTCGGACAGGGTTTGGCCTACGAGCAGTACTTC
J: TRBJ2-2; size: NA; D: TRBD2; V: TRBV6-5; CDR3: CASSRGGINTGELFF; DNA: TGTGCCAGCAGCCGCGGGGGGATAAACACCGGGGAGCTGTTTTTT
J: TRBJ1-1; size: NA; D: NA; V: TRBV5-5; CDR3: CASSLAGGSTTEAFF; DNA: TGTGCCAGCAGCTTGGCCGGGGGATCGACCACTGAAGCTTTCTTT
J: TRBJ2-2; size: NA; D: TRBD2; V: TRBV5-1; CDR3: CASSLGGRNTGELFF; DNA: TGCGCCAGCAGCTTGGGCGGGAGGAACACCGGGGAGCTGTTTTTT
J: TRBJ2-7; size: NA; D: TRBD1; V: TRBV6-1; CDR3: CASSEALRQGYEQYF; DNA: TGTGCCAGCAGTGAAGCGCTAAGACAGGGCTACGAGCAGTACTTC
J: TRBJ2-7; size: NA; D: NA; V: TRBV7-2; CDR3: CASSLLTGHLPYF; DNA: TGTGCCAGCAGCTTATTGACAGGACACCTTCCGTACTTC
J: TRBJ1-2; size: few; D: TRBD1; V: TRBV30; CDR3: CAWSVVGTGRFVNYGYTF; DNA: TGTGCCTGGAGTGTGGTTGGGACAGGGAGATTCGTCAACTATGGCTACACCTTC